These 28 T cell receptor beta chains came from one sample sequenced in a study of PD-1 blockade in classical Hodgkin lymphoma (dated by TCRdb to about 2020). The method behind the library was the immunoSEQ multiplex PCR assay. The table comes from immuneACCESS by way of TCRdb, which keeps in-frame sequences with V and J called. Part of the clones is missing from these tables; in studies checked, under half for an unresolved V gene and the rest for unknown reasons. This sample is represented by about 39,000 clones; around 78% of them were singletons. The top ten constitute around 35% of the sample. Sample time point, as interpreted from the label and publication: cycle 4 day 1 (C4D1), after more than five weeks of nivolumab. All trial patients had relapsed after autologous stem cell transplantation, with cohorts A, B and C differing in prior brentuximab vedotin exposure. Specimen: peripheral blood mononuclear cells (PBMCs), collected before the fourth cycle of nivolumab. The receptors were sampled from a human donor with classical Hodgkin lymphoma.

This clone has only a few counts. This chain joins TRBV11-2 and TRBJ1-3; D perhaps matches TRBD1 (6 bases). Per the germline V gene, CDR1 is SGHAT and CDR2 is FQNNGV. The length of the CDR3 is 16 residues. The ends were cut back, 1 base at V and 4 bases at J, with 14 bases in the middle. The CDR3 loop is CASSLGPRGKGNTIYF. In nucleotides, the CDR3 is TGTGCCAGCAGCTTAGGTCCCAGGGGAAAGGGAAACACCATATATTTT.

The gene calls are TRBV19 and TRBJ2-2, with 8 nucleotides matching TRBD1. J was trimmed by 4 bases and V by 6 bases; bases with no gene match: 16. CDR3 length equals 18 residues. Germline values: CDR1 LNHDA, CDR2 SQIVND (reference sequence). CDR3 coding DNA: TGTGCCAGTAGGAAGAGACGAACAGGGGGTCTTTTCACCGGGGAGCTGTTTTTT. Protein: CASRKRRTGGLFTGELFF. Using reference TRBV19 and TRBJ2-2 for the parts outside the CDR3, the full variable domain is DGGITQSPKYLFRKEGQNVTLSCEQNLNHDAMYWYRQDPGQGLRLIYYSQIVNDFQKGDIAEGYSVSREKKESFPLTVTSAQKNPTAFYLCASRKRRTGGLFTGELFFGEGSRLTVL.

The V and J genes are TRBV2 and TRBJ1-1; D call uncertain. Germline CDR1 and CDR2: SNHLY and FYNNEI. Trimming took 3 bases from V and 6 from J, leaving 5 bases between them. The CDR3 contains 11 residues. This CDR3 is CASSDVAEAFF. The CDR3 coding sequence is TGTGCCAGCAGTGATGTCGCTGAAGCTTTCTTT.

The chain uses TRBV6-5 and TRBJ2-3; D may be TRBD1 (6 bases). The germline CDR1 and CDR2 sequences are MNHEY and SVGAGI. The ends were cut back, 7 bases at V and 8 bases at J, with 19 bases in the middle. The CDR3 consists of 14 residues. The CDR3 is CASTNVQGRGTQYF. DNA of the CDR3: TGTGCCAGCACTAACGTACAGGGAAGGGGTACGCAGTATTTT.

This chain joins TRBV6-6 and TRBJ1-3; D possibly corresponds to TRBD1 (5 bases). Trimming shortened V by 5 bases and J by 1 base, and 9 bases separated the two germline ends. CDR3 length equals 14 residues. Germline CDR1 and CDR2: MNHNY and SVGAGI (reference sequence). CDR3 DNA: TGTGCCAGCAGTGCAGGGCAATCTGGAAACACCATATATTTT. Translated: CASSAGQSGNTIYF.

The chain is built from TRBV28 and TRBJ1-1, with D uncertain. The germline V gene encodes CDR1 MDHEN and CDR2 SYDVKM. The ends were cut back, 1 base at V and 4 bases at J, with 4 bases in the middle. The CDR3 covers 12 residues. This CDR3 reads CASSLFGTEAFF. CDR3 nucleotides: TGTGCCAGCAGTTTATTTGGCACTGAAGCTTTCTTT. The variable domain in full, with the rest retrieved from reference TRBV28 and TRBJ1-1, is DVKVTQSSRYLVKRTGEKVFLECVQDMDHENMFWYRQDPGLGLRLIYFSYDVKMKEKGDIPEGYSVSREKKERFSLILESASTNQTSMYLCASSLFGTEAFFGQGTRLTVV.

Turning to this clone: The CDR3 end shows no conserved phenylalanine or tryptophan, and so a read error is likely. DNA of the CDR3: TGTGCCAGCAGTTATCCAGGGCGCTACGAGCAGTACCTC. Translation: CASSYPGRYEQYL. The chain has TRBV6-5 and TRBJ2-7; D is perhaps TRBD1 (5 bases). CDR3 length: 13 amino acids. Germline-derived CDR1 and CDR2 are MNHEY and SVGAGI. V gave up 3 bases and J gave up 3 bases, with 9 bases separating them.

V usage is TRBV10-3 and J usage is TRBJ2-6; TRBD1 or TRBD2 may be the D gene (5 bases each). The V gene's germline CDR1 is ENHRY and CDR2 SYGVKD. Trimming removed 2 bases at V and 0 bases at J, with 14 bases between. CDR3 length: 18 residues. The CDR3 is CAISERGVHTSGANVLTF. In nucleotides, the CDR3 is TGTGCCATCAGTGAGAGAGGGGTCCATACCTCTGGGGCCAACGTCCTGACTTTC.

V and J are TRBV9 and TRBJ1-2, with D unclear. V gave up 6 bases and J gave up 3 bases, with 15 bases separating them. CDR3 size: 14 residues. The germline V gene has CDR1 SGDLS and CDR2 YYNGEE. CDR3 loop: CASTVGSGHYGYTF. The CDR3 coding sequence is TGTGCCAGCACCGTTGGCTCCGGGCACTATGGCTACACCTTC.

This rearrangement joins TRBV4-3 to TRBJ1-4; D gene ambiguous. The CDR3 sequence is 16 residues long. Between the trimmed V and J ends, which lost 0 bases and 4 bases, there was a span of 12 bases. Germline CDR1 LGHNA, CDR2 YSLEER. CDR3 in amino acids: CASSQDSGFVNEKLFF. The CDR3 DNA is TGCGCCAGCAGCCAAGATTCGGGTTTTGTTAATGAAAAACTGTTTTTT.

This chain uses TRBV27 with TRBJ2-7, with TRBD1 matching over 8 bases. Germline V gene lookup returns CDR1 MNHEY and CDR2 SMNVEV (reference sequence). The CDR3 is 15 residues long. Unmatched junction bases numbered 13, after V lost 6 bases and J lost 6 bases. The chain's CDR3 is CASRQDRDRIREQYF. CDR3 coding DNA: TGTGCCAGCAGACAGGACCGGGACAGGATCCGCGAGCAGTACTTC.

The CDR3 DNA reads as TGTGCCAGCAGTGAGGTTGGACAGGAAAACCCCTTCTATGGCTACACCTTC. This codes for CASSEVGQENPFYGYTF. The J gene is TRBJ1-2, the V gene TRBV2, with 7 bases lining up with TRBD1. This CDR3 is 17 amino acids long. Germline V gene sequence: CDR1 SNHLY, CDR2 FYNNEI. The junction had 14 bases not matched to a gene; V was cut back by 3 bases and J by 4 bases.

This rearrangement joins TRBV11-3 to TRBJ1-1; TRBD1 matches 7 bases. Germline CDR1 SGHNT, CDR2 YENEEA. CDR3 length: 12 amino acids. V lost 1 base and J lost 10; bases outside the gene matches: 3. The CDR3 sequence is CASSLGTGVAFF. The DNA for the CDR3 is TGTGCCAGCAGCTTAGGCACAGGGGTAGCTTTCTTT.

J is TRBJ1-2 and V is TRBV30; D is unresolved. V was trimmed by 2 bases and J by 7 bases, leaving 8 bases between them. The CDR3 covers 11 residues. In germline, CDR1 is GTSNPN, CDR2 SVGIG (reference sequence). CDR3 residues: CAWSLSPGYTF. As DNA, the CDR3 is TGTGCCTGGAGTCTGAGCCCTGGCTACACCTTC.

V and J are TRBV7-2 and TRBJ2-1; the D gene is possibly TRBD2 (5 bases). Trimming took 5 bases from V and 0 from J, leaving 11 bases between them. The CDR3 spans 15 residues. Germline lookup yields CDR1 SGHTA and CDR2 FQGNSA. CDR3 region: CASSPRGYSYNEQFF. The CDR3 nucleotides are TGTGCCAGCAGCCCACGGGGATACTCCTACAATGAGCAGTTCTTC.

V gene TRBV7-2 combines with J gene TRBJ1-3; tentatively, D is TRBD1 (5 bases). The V end lost 5 bases, the J end lost 4 bases, and 12 bases lay between the germline ends. From germline, CDR1 is SGHTA and CDR2 FQGNSA. This CDR3 region has 14 residues. The CDR3 nucleotides are TGTGCCAGCAGCCCCATAGGGGTAGGAAACACCATATATTTT. It yields the protein CASSPIGVGNTIYF.

This clone has a handful of counts. V is TRBV2 and J is TRBJ2-2; D is unresolved. The germline V gene encodes CDR1 SNHLY and CDR2 FYNNEI. This CDR3 has 14 residues. Trimming cost V 6 bases and J 4 bases, with 12 bases left between them. Here the CDR3 DNA reads TGTGCCAGCAGGGAAACAGAAGCCACCGGGGAGCTGTTTTTT. This encodes CASRETEATGELFF.

CDR3 coding DNA: TGTGCCAGTAATACCCGAGGAAATCGAGCAGGGGACACTAACTATGGCTACACCTTC. Its translation: CASNTRGNRAGDTNYGYTF. This sequence joins TRBV19 and TRBJ1-2, with D perhaps matching TRBD1 (6 bases). This CDR3 region has 19 residues. Germline V CDR1 and CDR2: LNHDA, SQIVND (reference sequence). Trimming pared 7 bases from V and 0 bases from J, leaving 27 bases between.

The genes are TRBV4-2 and TRBJ1-4, with 7 positions matching TRBD1. This CDR3 has 18 residues. CDR1 is LGHNA, CDR2 YNFKEQ, per germline. Trimming took 4 bases from V and 3 from J; bases not matched to a gene: 14. The CDR3 reads CASSRRRSQGEANEKLFF. CDR3 DNA: TGTGCCAGCAGCCGCCGCCGATCTCAGGGGGAGGCTAATGAAAAACTGTTTTTT.

The CDR3 sequence is CASSLRGQGTQYF. The CDR3 bases are TGTGCCAGCAGCTTAAGGGGACAGGGTACGCAGTATTTT. The chain links TRBV11-3 to TRBJ2-3, with 9 bases lining up with TRBD1. The V gene end was trimmed by 2 bases and the J gene end by 8 bases; junction bases not matched to a gene: 2. Germline V gene data show CDR1 as SGHNT and CDR2 as YENEEA. This CDR3 spans 13 amino acids.

J is TRBJ2-1 and V is TRBV6-6; tentatively, D is TRBD2 (5 bases). Trimming shortened V by 6 bases and J by 7 bases, and 22 bases separated the two germline ends. Germline CDR1 MNHNY, CDR2 SVGAGI (reference sequence). The CDR3 consists of 16 residues. The CDR3 spells CASSPVATLAANEQFF. The CDR3 DNA reads TGTGCCAGCAGCCCTGTGGCCACGCTAGCAGCTAATGAGCAGTTCTTC.

This clone was observed a handful of times. The chain couples TRBV14 to TRBJ2-7; TRBD2 might be the D (7 bases). The ends were cut back, 4 bases at V and 4 bases at J, with 14 bases in the middle. The CDR3 is 14 amino acids. Per germline, CDR1 SGHDN and CDR2 FVKESK. The chain's CDR3 is CASSREGGPYEQYF. The CDR3 coding sequence is TGTGCCAGCAGCCGGGAGGGGGGGCCATACGAGCAGTACTTC.

This clone is deemed medium-sized. The rearrangement uses TRBV5-1 and TRBJ1-1; D is ambiguous. The CDR3 consists of 11 residues. Germline values: CDR1 SGHRS, CDR2 YFSETQ. V was clipped by 5 bases and J by 2 bases, with 4 bases between them. The CDR3 here is CASRANTEAFF. The CDR3, as DNA: TGCGCCAGCAGGGCTAACACTGAAGCTTTCTTT. Filled out from reference TRBV5-1 and TRBJ1-1, the complete variable domain reads KAGVTQTPRYLIKTRGQQVTLSCSPISGHRSVSWYQQTPGQGLQFLFEYFSETQRNKGNFPGRFSGRQFSNSRSEMNVSTLELGDSALYLCASRANTEAFFGQGTRLTVV.

This chain links TRBV7-8 with TRBJ1-3; D is ambiguous. Germline V gene sequence: CDR1 SGHVS, CDR2 FQNEAQ. V gave up 1 base and J gave up 0 bases, with 7 bases separating them. The CDR3 sequence is 15 residues long. DNA for the CDR3: TGTGCCAGCAGCTTAGAAACGGACTCTGGAAACACCATATATTTT. Protein: CASSLETDSGNTIYF. The whole variable domain, filled in from reference TRBV7-8 and TRBJ1-3, reads GAGVSQSPRYKVAKRGQDVALRCDPISGHVSLFWYQQALGQGPEFLTYFQNEAQLDKSGLPSDRFFAERPEGSVSTLKIQRTQQEDSAVYLCASSLETDSGNTIYFGEGSWLTVV.

This chain joins TRBV7-8 and TRBJ2-7; D unclear. Germline V gene data show CDR1 as SGHVS and CDR2 as FQNEAQ. Trimming removed 0 bases at V and 2 bases at J, with 14 bases between. The CDR3 is 16 amino acids. The CDR3 nucleotides read TGTGCCAGCAGCTTAGCGCTTGCAGTGACCGCCTACGAGCAGTACTTC. This translates into CASSLALAVTAYEQYF. Filled out from reference TRBV7-8 and TRBJ2-7, the complete variable domain reads GAGVSQSPRYKVAKRGQDVALRCDPISGHVSLFWYQQALGQGPEFLTYFQNEAQLDKSGLPSDRFFAERPEGSVSTLKIQRTQQEDSAVYLCASSLALAVTAYEQYFGPGTRLTVT.

The chain has TRBV7-2 and TRBJ1-4; D unclear. The CDR3 runs to 16 residues. The V gene lost 1 base and the J gene lost 7 bases, with 16 bases spanning the gap. Germline V gives CDR1 SGHTA, CDR2 FQGNSA. The CDR3 spells CASSLGPPGVGEKLFF. The CDR3 DNA follows: TGTGCCAGCAGCTTAGGACCACCCGGGGTTGGTGAAAAACTGTTTTTT.

CDR3 DNA sequence: TGTGCCAGCATAGAGACAGCGCAGGACACTGAAGCTTTCTTT. Amino acid sequence: CASIETAQDTEAFF. The chain uses TRBV7-9 and TRBJ1-1, with D perhaps matching TRBD1 (5 bases). Germline CDR1 is SEHNR and CDR2 is FQNEAQ (reference sequence). V lost 7 bases and J lost 3, with 15 bases in between. This CDR3 has 14 residues.

The V gene is TRBV15, the J gene TRBJ2-1, with D tentatively TRBD1 (5 bases). V lost 1 base to trimming and J lost 2 bases, with 9 bases between them. Germline assignment: CDR1 LNHNV and CDR2 YYDKDF (reference sequence). This CDR3 has 15 residues. This chain's CDR3 is CATSRVRVPYNEQFF. The CDR3 nucleotides read TGTGCCACCAGCAGAGTCAGGGTTCCCTACAATGAGCAGTTCTTC. Variable domain in full (rest from reference TRBV15 and TRBJ2-1): DAMVIQNPRYQVTQFGKPVTLSCSQTLNHNVMYWYQQKSSQAPKLLFHYYDKDFNNEADTPDNFQSRRPNTSFCFLDIRSPGLGDTAMYLCATSRVRVPYNEQFFGPGTRLTVL.